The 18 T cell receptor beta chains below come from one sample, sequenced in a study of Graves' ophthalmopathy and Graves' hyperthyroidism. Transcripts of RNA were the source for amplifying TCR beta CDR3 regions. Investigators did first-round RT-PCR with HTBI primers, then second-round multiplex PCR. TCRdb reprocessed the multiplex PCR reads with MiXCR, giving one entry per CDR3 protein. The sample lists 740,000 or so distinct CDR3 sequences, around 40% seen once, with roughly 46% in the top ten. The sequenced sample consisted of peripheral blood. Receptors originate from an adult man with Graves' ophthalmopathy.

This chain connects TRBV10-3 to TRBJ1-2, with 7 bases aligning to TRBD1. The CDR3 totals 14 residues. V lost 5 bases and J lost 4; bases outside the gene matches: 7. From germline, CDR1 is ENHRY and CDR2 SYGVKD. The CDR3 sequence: CAISRTGQIYGYTF. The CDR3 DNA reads TGTGCCATCAGTCGGACGGGACAGATCTATGGCTACACCTTC.

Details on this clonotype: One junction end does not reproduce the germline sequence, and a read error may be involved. CDR3 sequence: CASSVQGASSYGQYF. In DNA form, the CDR3 reads TGTGCCAGTAGTGTACAGGGGGCGAGCTCCTACGGGCAGTACTTC. The rearrangement joins TRBV7-9 to TRBJ2-7; 9 bases are a match to TRBD1. Germline values: CDR1 SEHNR, CDR2 FQNEAQ (reference sequence). This CDR3 has 15 amino acids.

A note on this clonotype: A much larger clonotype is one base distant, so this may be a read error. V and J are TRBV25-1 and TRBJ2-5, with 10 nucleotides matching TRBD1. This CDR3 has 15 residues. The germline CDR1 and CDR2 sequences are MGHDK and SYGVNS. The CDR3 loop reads CAGSPGTGDMETQYF. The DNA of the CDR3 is TGTGCCGGCAGTCCAGGGACAGGGGATATGGAGACCCAGTACTTC.

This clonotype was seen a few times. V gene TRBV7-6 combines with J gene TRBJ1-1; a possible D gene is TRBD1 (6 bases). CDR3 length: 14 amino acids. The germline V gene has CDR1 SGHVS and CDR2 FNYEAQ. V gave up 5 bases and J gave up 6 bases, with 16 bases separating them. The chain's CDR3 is CASSRTVHMAEAFF. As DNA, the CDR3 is TGTGCCAGCAGCCGGACAGTACATATGGCTGAAGCTTTCTTT.

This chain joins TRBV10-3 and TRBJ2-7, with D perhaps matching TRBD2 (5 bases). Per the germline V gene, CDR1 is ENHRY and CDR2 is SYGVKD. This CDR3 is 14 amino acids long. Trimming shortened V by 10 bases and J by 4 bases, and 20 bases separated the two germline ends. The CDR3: CASRLTGMRYEQYF. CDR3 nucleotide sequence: TGTGCCAGCAGGTTAACGGGGATGAGGTACGAGCAGTACTTC.

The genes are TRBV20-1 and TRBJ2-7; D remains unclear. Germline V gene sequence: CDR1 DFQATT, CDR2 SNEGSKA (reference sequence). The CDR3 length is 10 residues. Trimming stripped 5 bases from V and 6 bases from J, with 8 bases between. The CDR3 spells CSAHPVEQYF. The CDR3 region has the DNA TGCAGTGCTCATCCTGTCGAGCAGTACTTC.

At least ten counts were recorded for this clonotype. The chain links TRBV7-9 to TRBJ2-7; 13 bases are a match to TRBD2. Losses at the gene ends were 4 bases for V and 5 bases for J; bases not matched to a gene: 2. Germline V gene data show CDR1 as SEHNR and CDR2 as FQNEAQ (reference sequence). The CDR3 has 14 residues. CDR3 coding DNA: TGTGCCAGCAGCTGGACTAGCGGGAGTCACGAGCAGTACTTC. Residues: CASSWTSGSHEQYF.

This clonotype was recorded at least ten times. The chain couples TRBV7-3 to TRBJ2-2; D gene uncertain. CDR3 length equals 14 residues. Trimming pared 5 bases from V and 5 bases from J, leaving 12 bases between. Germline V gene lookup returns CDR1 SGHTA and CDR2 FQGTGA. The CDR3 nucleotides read TGTGCCAGCAGCGCAGTAGTGGGGACCGGGGAGCTGTTTTTT. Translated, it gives CASSAVVGTGELFF.

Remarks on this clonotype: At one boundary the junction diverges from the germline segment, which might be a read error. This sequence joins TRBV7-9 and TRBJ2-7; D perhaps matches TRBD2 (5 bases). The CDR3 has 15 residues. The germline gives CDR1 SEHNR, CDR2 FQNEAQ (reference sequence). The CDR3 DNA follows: TGTGTCAGCAGCCCACAACCCGGGGTTCGGGACGAGCAGTACTTC. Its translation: CVSSPQPGVRDEQYF.

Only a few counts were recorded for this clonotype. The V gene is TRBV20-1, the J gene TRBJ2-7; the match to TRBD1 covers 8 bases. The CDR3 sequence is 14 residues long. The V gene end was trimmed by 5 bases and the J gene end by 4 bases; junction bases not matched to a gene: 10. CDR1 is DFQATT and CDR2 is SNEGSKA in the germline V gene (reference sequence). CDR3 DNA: TGCAGTGCTCAGTCCGGGACAGGAGGATACGAGCAGTACTTC. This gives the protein CSAQSGTGGYEQYF.

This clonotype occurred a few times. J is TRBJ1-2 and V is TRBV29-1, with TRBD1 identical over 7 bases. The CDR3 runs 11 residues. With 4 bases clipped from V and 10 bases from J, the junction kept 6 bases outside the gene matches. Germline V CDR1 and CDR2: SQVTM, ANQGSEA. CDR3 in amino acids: CSVGQGGPYTF. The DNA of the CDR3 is TGCAGCGTTGGACAGGGCGGACCCTACACCTTC. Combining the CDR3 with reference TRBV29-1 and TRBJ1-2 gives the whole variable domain SAVISQKPSRDICQRGTSLTIQCQVDSQVTMMFWYRQQPGQSLTLIATANQGSEATYESGFVIDKFPISRPNLTFSTLTVSNMSPEDSSIYLCSVGQGGPYTFGSGTRLTVV.

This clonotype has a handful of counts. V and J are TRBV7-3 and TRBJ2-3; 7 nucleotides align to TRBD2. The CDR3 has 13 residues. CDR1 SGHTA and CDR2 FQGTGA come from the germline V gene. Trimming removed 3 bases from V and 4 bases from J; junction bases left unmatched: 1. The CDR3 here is CASSFRGADTQYF. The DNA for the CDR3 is TGTGCCAGCAGCTTTCGGGGGGCAGATACGCAGTATTTT.

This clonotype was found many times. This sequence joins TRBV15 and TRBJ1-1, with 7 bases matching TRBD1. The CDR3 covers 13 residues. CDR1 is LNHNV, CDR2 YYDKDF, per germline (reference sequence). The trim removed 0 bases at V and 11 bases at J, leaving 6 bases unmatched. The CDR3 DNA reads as TGTGCCACCAGCAGAGATGAGGGGGCTTTCGCTTTCTTT. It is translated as CATSRDEGAFAFF.

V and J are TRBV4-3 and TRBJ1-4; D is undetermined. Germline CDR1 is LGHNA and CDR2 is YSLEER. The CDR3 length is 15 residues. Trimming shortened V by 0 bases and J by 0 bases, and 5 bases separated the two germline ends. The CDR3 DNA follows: TGCGCCAGCAGCCAAGATGCAGCAACTAATGAAAAACTGTTTTTT. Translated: CASSQDAATNEKLFF.

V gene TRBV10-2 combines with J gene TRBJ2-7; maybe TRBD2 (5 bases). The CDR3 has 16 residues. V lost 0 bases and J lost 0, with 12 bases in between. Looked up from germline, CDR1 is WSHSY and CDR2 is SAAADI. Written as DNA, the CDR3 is TGCGCCAGCAGTGAGTCCCGAGCGGCCGACTCCTACGAGCAGTACTTC. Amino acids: CASSESRAADSYEQYF.

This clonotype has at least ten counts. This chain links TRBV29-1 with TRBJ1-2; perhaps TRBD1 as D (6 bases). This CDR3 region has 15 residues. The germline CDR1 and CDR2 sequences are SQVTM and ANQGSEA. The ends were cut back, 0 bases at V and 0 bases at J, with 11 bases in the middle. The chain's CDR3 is CSVEDGGQANYGYTF. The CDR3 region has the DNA TGCAGCGTTGAAGATGGGGGACAAGCTAACTATGGCTACACCTTC.

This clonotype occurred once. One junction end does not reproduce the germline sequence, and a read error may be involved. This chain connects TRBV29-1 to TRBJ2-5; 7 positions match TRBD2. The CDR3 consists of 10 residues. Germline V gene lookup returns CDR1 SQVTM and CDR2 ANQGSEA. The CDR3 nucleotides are TGCAGCGTTGAAGGGGGGGGGAAGGACTTC. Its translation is CSVEGGGKDF.

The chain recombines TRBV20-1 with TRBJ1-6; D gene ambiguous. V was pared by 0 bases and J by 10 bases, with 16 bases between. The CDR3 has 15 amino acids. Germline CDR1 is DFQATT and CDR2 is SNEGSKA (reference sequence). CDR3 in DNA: TGCAGTGCTAGAGATCGATTACTTCTCTGGTCACCCCTCCACTTT. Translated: CSARDRLLLWSPLHF.